The 20 T cell receptor beta chains below were found in one sample sequenced in a study of CD8+ T cells in alopecia areata. Extracted RNA was reverse transcribed into cDNA, the sequencing template. The method was immunoSEQ multiplex PCR; TCRdb's version includes in-frame clones alone and lacks a portion of them. Among about 150,000 clones, 45% to 55% were seen once, and the ten largest hold less than 20%. The specimen comprised CD8+ T cells sorted from blood, sampled at week 0. The receptor set was obtained from a human donor with alopecia areata.

The chain uses TRBV11-2 and TRBJ1-1; D is uncertain. The CDR3 has 12 amino acids. V was clipped by 5 bases and J by 1 base, with 5 bases between them. CDR1 and CDR2 (germline): SGHAT, FQNNGV. In nucleotides, the CDR3 is TGTGCCAGCAGCAGAGGGAACACTGAAGCTTTCTTT. It yields the protein CASSRGNTEAFF.

V and J are TRBV13 and TRBJ2-6; D not resolved. The CDR3 consists of 16 residues. CDR1 PRHDT and CDR2 FYEKMQ come from the germline V gene (reference sequence). V lost 5 bases, J lost 0 bases, and 11 bases lay in between. CDR3 loop: CASSRPLNSGANVLTF. CDR3 DNA: TGTGCCAGCAGCCGCCCCCTGAACTCTGGGGCCAACGTCCTGACTTTC. Based on the CDR3 plus reference TRBV13 and TRBJ2-6, the full variable domain is AAGVIQSPRHLIKEKRETATLKCYPIPRHDTVYWYQQGPGQDPQFLISFYEKMQSDKGSIPDRFSAQQFSDYHSELNMSSLELGDSALYFCASSRPLNSGANVLTFGAGSRLTVL.

The genes are TRBV30 and TRBJ2-2, with D possibly matching TRBD2 (6 bases). This CDR3 comprises 13 residues. With 6 bases removed from V and 7 bases from J, the gap between germline ends came to 15 bases. Germline CDR1 is GTSNPN and CDR2 is SVGIG (reference sequence). CDR3 sequence: CACPTEAGGELFF. CDR3 DNA: TGTGCCTGCCCAACAGAAGCGGGCGGGGAGCTGTTTTTT.

The gene calls are TRBV11-2 and TRBJ2-6, with TRBD1 as a possible D gene (5 bases). Germline V gene data show CDR1 as SGHAT and CDR2 as FQNNGV. The CDR3 runs to 16 residues. V lost 6 bases and J 4 bases, leaving 16 bases between the germline ends. The CDR3 region is CASRQPRDNGANVLTF. CDR3 in DNA: TGTGCCAGCAGACAACCCAGGGATAACGGGGCCAACGTCCTGACTTTC.

This clone came up once. This chain links TRBV5-6 with TRBJ2-7; D assignment may be TRBD1 or TRBD2 (7 bases each). The germline V gene encodes CDR1 SGHDT and CDR2 YYEEEE. The germline V and J ends were trimmed by 7 bases and 1 base, with 18 bases remaining between them. This CDR3 region has 15 residues. The CDR3 sequence is CASWGGTEASYEQYF. As DNA, the CDR3 is TGTGCCAGCTGGGGAGGGACAGAAGCTTCCTACGAGCAGTACTTC.

The chain couples TRBV29-1 to TRBJ2-3, with 7 bases aligning to TRBD1. The CDR3 has 12 residues. Germline V gene lookup returns CDR1 SQVTM and CDR2 ANQGSEA. Trimming removed 6 bases from V and 6 bases from J; junction bases left unmatched: 6. CDR3 residues: CSVEQGSDTQYF. The DNA of the CDR3 is TGCAGCGTAGAACAGGGGTCGGATACGCAGTATTTT.

This clone was seen only once. V and J are TRBV2 and TRBJ2-3; TRBD2 aligns across 13 bases. The CDR3 extends over 15 amino acids. Germline V gives CDR1 SNHLY, CDR2 FYNNEI. Losses at the gene ends were 7 bases for V and 5 bases for J; bases not matched to a gene: 6. The CDR3 DNA sequence: TGTGCCAGCATGGAGACTAGCGGGGGGCGAGATACGCAGTATTTT. Translating gives CASMETSGGRDTQYF.

The chain employs TRBV7-9 and TRBJ2-3; D is perhaps TRBD1 (5 bases). The CDR3 has 13 residues. Trimming removed 8 bases at V and 0 bases at J, with 9 bases between. Germline CDR1 reads SEHNR; CDR2 reads FQNEAQ (reference sequence). The CDR3: CASGGASTDTQYF. In DNA form, the CDR3 reads TGTGCCAGCGGTGGGGCCAGCACAGATACGCAGTATTTT.

The DNA of the CDR3 is TGTGCCTGGACAATGGGGGGGGGCACTGAAGCTTTCTTT. Encoded protein: CAWTMGGGTEAFF. V usage is TRBV30 and J usage is TRBJ1-1, with D possibly TRBD1 on 5 matching bases. Germline-derived CDR1 and CDR2 are GTSNPN and SVGIG (reference sequence). V dropped 4 bases and J dropped 4 bases, with 13 bases sitting between them. The CDR3 is 13 amino acids.

The rearrangement joins TRBV7-9 to TRBJ2-5, with a weak D call TRBD1 (5 bases). The CDR3 spans 13 residues. Between the trimmed V and J ends, which lost 5 bases and 2 bases, there was a span of 9 bases. Germline V gives CDR1 SEHNR, CDR2 FQNEAQ (reference sequence). The CDR3 coding sequence is TGTGCCAGCAGCCCACAGGATCAAGAGACCCAGTACTTC. It codes for CASSPQDQETQYF.

The chain carries TRBV4-1 and TRBJ1-2, with 10 bases aligning to TRBD1. The J segment lost 3 bases and the V segment lost 4 bases, leaving 2 bases of the junction unmatched. The CDR3 consists of 14 residues. Per germline, CDR1 MGHRA and CDR2 YSYEKL. Written as DNA, the CDR3 is TGCGCCAGCAGCCCGGACAGGGGGTACTATGGCTACACCTTC. It codes for CASSPDRGYYGYTF.

The chain has TRBV9 and TRBJ1-1; D is possibly TRBD1 (6 bases). The germline V gene has CDR1 SGDLS and CDR2 YYNGEE. The CDR3 is 15 residues long. The ends were cut back, 0 bases at V and 0 bases at J, with 9 bases in the middle. The CDR3 bases are TGTGCCAGCAGCGTAGTACAGGGTGTGAACACTGAAGCTTTCTTT. As protein: CASSVVQGVNTEAFF. Supplemented by reference TRBV9 and TRBJ1-1, the full variable domain reads DSGVTQTPKHLITATGQRVTLRCSPRSGDLSVYWYQQSLDQGLQFLIQYYNGEERAKGNILERFSAQQFPDLHSELNLSSLELGDSALYFCASSVVQGVNTEAFFGQGTRLTVV.

This clone was found a few times. CDR3: CSVLNRDRGPNEQFF. The CDR3 nucleotides are TGCAGCGTTCTGAACCGGGACAGGGGGCCCAATGAGCAGTTCTTC. The rearrangement links TRBV29-1 to TRBJ2-1, with TRBD1 matching over 12 bases. The germline CDR1 and CDR2 sequences are SQVTM and ANQGSEA. V trimming: 5 bases; J trimming: 6 bases; junction bases outside the gene matches: 8. The CDR3 contains 15 residues.

The rearrangement links TRBV9 to TRBJ2-1, with 8 bases that match TRBD2. This CDR3 is built from 13 residues. Germline V CDR1 and CDR2: SGDLS, YYNGEE. Unmatched junction bases numbered 4, after V lost 4 bases and J lost 7 bases. DNA for the CDR3: TGTGCCAGCAGCATTAGCGGGAAGAATGAGCAGTTCTTC. Translating gives CASSISGKNEQFF.

V is TRBV12-5 and J is TRBJ2-7, with D possibly TRBD1 on 5 matching bases. Trimming cost V 6 bases and J 0 bases, with 12 bases left between them. Per germline, CDR1 LGHNT and CDR2 FRNRAP. CDR3 length: 14 amino acids. The CDR3 DNA follows: TGTGCTAGTGGACCAGGACAAAACTCCTACGAGCAGTACTTC. Encoded protein: CASGPGQNSYEQYF.

This clone was seen a few times. The V and J genes are TRBV29-1 and TRBJ2-1, with 7 bases fitting TRBD2. Germline V gene sequence: CDR1 SQVTM, CDR2 ANQGSEA. V shed 6 bases, J shed 6 bases, and the junction held 8 bases outside the gene matches. This CDR3 region has 13 residues. CDR3 nucleotides: TGCAGCGTACGCGGGGGAGTTTTCAATGAGCAGTTCTTC. It translates to CSVRGGVFNEQFF.

V usage is TRBV7-9 and J usage is TRBJ2-1, with 7 positions matching TRBD2. The ends lost 6 bases at V and 6 bases at J; junction bases unmatched: 11. The CDR3 extends over 15 amino acids. Germline CDR1 and CDR2: SEHNR and FQNEAQ (reference sequence). CDR3 residues: CASSPGREDTNEQFF. The CDR3 DNA follows: TGTGCCAGCAGTCCAGGCCGGGAGGACACCAATGAGCAGTTCTTC.

The sample holds a few counts of this clone. The chain employs TRBV29-1 and TRBJ1-2, with D maybe TRBD1 (5 bases). V was clipped by 1 base and J by 6 bases, with 12 bases between them. This CDR3 contains 13 residues. The V gene's germline CDR1 is SQVTM and CDR2 ANQGSEA. The chain's CDR3 is CSVEGQSVDGYTF. The CDR3 nucleotides are TGCAGCGTTGAAGGACAGTCGGTCGATGGCTACACCTTC.

The chain links TRBV7-6 to TRBJ2-1, with D perhaps TRBD2 (5 bases). The CDR3 has 16 amino acids. V was shortened by 5 bases and J by 5 bases, with 19 bases between the two germline ends. The germline V gene has CDR1 SGHVS and CDR2 FNYEAQ. CDR3 sequence: CASSQYGVGADNEQFF. CDR3 bases: TGTGCCAGCAGCCAATACGGGGTAGGAGCGGACAATGAGCAGTTCTTC. The full variable domain, rest sourced from reference TRBV7-6 and TRBJ2-1, is GAGVSQSPRYKVTKRGQDVALRCDPISGHVSLYWYRQALGQGPEFLTYFNYEAQQDKSGLPNDRFSAERPEGSISTLTIQRTEQRDSAMYRCASSQYGVGADNEQFFGPGTRLTVL.

The chain employs TRBV25-1 and TRBJ1-2; D remains unclear. Trimming removed 5 bases from V and 8 bases from J, with 12 bases in between. The germline V gene encodes CDR1 MGHDK and CDR2 SYGVNS. CDR3 length: 12 residues. The CDR3 nucleotides read TGTGCCAGCAGTTCCGTCAGGCTAGGCTACACCTTC. It yields the protein CASSSVRLGYTF.